These 29 T cell receptor beta chains were all obtained from the same sample, sequenced in a study of blood T cell repertoires in COVID-19. Profiling relied on immunoSEQ multiplex PCR, and the TCRdb table lists in-frame clones only, not all of them. The top ten hold about 5% of the sample, which has fewer than 90,000 clones, around nine tenths seen once. The sequenced material came from peripheral blood. The receptors were sampled from a man in his fifties or sixties with active or convalescent COVID-19.

This chain links TRBV20-1 with TRBJ1-2, with D perhaps matching TRBD1 (5 bases). The length of the CDR3 is 11 residues. The germline gives CDR1 DFQATT, CDR2 SNEGSKA (reference sequence). V dropped 6 bases and J dropped 4 bases, with 9 bases sitting between them. The CDR3 DNA reads as TGCAGTGCGACAGCTATCTATGGCTACACCTTC. Its protein product is CSATAIYGYTF.

The rearrangement links TRBV5-1 to TRBJ2-1; TRBD1 matches 8 bases. Germline CDR1 and CDR2: SGHRS and YFSETQ. The CDR3 contains 13 residues. The V and J ends lost 5 bases and 6 bases, in that order; junction bases with no gene match: 4. The CDR3 sequence is CASSRTGTNEQFF. The CDR3 nucleotides read TGCGCCAGCAGTAGGACAGGGACCAATGAGCAGTTCTTC.

CDR3 coding DNA: TGCGCCAGCAGTAAACAGGACAACTATGGCTACACCTTC. It translates to CASSKQDNYGYTF. V and J are TRBV5-1 and TRBJ1-2, with a weak D call TRBD1 (5 bases). This CDR3 region has 13 residues. Per the germline V gene, CDR1 is SGHRS and CDR2 is YFSETQ. Trimming stripped 5 bases from V and 2 bases from J, with 10 bases between.

V usage is TRBV2 and J usage is TRBJ1-2; 7 nucleotides line up with TRBD1. Per germline, CDR1 SNHLY and CDR2 FYNNEI. V shed 7 bases, J shed 7 bases, and the junction held 12 bases outside the gene matches. This CDR3 contains 14 residues. CDR3 sequence reads: CASKPQGGKGGYTF. In DNA form, the CDR3 reads TGTGCCAGCAAACCCCAGGGGGGCAAAGGTGGCTACACCTTC.

The rearrangement joins TRBV6-1 to TRBJ1-5; D perhaps matches TRBD1 (6 bases). The CDR3 spans 16 residues. CDR1 and CDR2 (germline): MNHNS, SASEGT. Trimming removed 4 bases at V and 5 bases at J, with 18 bases between. The CDR3 region is CASSARGAGADQPQHF. Written as DNA, the CDR3 is TGTGCCAGCAGTGCCCGGGGGGCGGGGGCGGATCAGCCCCAGCATTTT.

This clone has a single count. V and J are TRBV6-5 and TRBJ2-7, with D maybe TRBD1 (6 bases). The CDR3 covers 15 residues. V was trimmed by 6 bases and J by 0 bases, leaving 15 bases between them. The germline CDR1 and CDR2 sequences are MNHEY and SVGAGI. The CDR3 coding sequence is TGTGCCAGCAGACCCAATCAGGGGACCTCCTACGAGCAGTACGTC. This translates into CASRPNQGTSYEQYV.

The rearrangement joins TRBV25-1 to TRBJ2-3, with TRBD2 as a possible D gene (6 bases). Trimming stripped 4 bases from V and 3 bases from J, with 8 bases between. This CDR3 is built from 13 residues. Germline V gene data show CDR1 as MGHDK and CDR2 as SYGVNS. The CDR3 region is CASSAGGTDTQYF. CDR3 coding DNA: TGTGCCAGCAGTGCCGGAGGGACAGATACGCAGTATTTT.

This rearrangement joins TRBV5-1 to TRBJ2-3; 11 bases line up with TRBD1. Germline V lookup: CDR1 SGHRS, CDR2 YFSETQ. With V trimmed by 4 bases and J by 6 bases, 7 bases remained unmatched. The CDR3 consists of 15 residues. DNA of the CDR3: TGCGCCAGCAGCGGAAGGACAGGGGGCTCTGATACGCAGTATTTT. It encodes CASSGRTGGSDTQYF.

This chain connects TRBV5-6 to TRBJ1-3; D unclear. With 4 bases removed from V and 7 bases from J, the gap between germline ends came to 9 bases. The CDR3 consists of 12 residues. Per the germline V gene, CDR1 is SGHDT and CDR2 is YYEEEE. CDR3 amino acids: CASSLTGNTIYF. Here the CDR3 DNA reads TGTGCCAGCAGCCTGACGGGGAACACCATATATTTT. The variable domain in full, with the rest retrieved from reference TRBV5-6 and TRBJ1-3, is DAGVTQSPTHLIKTRGQQVTLRCSPKSGHDTVSWYQQALGQGPQFIFQYYEEEERQRGNFPDRFSGHQFPNYSSELNVNALLLGDSALYLCASSLTGNTIYFGEGSWLTVV.

This sequence joins TRBV9 and TRBJ2-7; TRBD1 might be the D (6 bases). Looked up from germline, CDR1 is SGDLS and CDR2 is YYNGEE. CDR3 size: 17 residues. Deletions cut 0 bases from V and 4 bases from J, with 20 bases between. CDR3: CASSVGMLEQGGYEQYF. The DNA for the CDR3 is TGTGCCAGCAGCGTAGGAATGCTTGAACAGGGTGGGTACGAGCAGTACTTC.

The V gene is TRBV3-1 (or the pseudogene TRBV3-2), the J gene TRBJ1-2, with 9 nucleotides matching TRBD1. Germline V gene data show CDR1 as LGHDT and CDR2 as YNNKEL (reference sequence). There are 14 residues in the CDR3. V gave up 4 bases and J gave up 7 bases; unmatched junction bases: 7. CDR3 DNA sequence: TGTGCCAGCAGCCCCTCGGGACAGGGAGGTGGCTACACCTTC. Its translation: CASSPSGQGGGYTF.

This clone was recorded once. The rearrangement links TRBV15 to TRBJ2-1, with TRBD1 matching over 10 bases. CDR1 is LNHNV, CDR2 YYDKDF, per germline (reference sequence). CDR3 length: 16 amino acids. The V segment lost 4 bases and the J segment 7 bases; nucleotides outside the gene matches: 10. Here the CDR3 DNA reads TGTGCCACCAGCACGCGGGGACAGGGGAGGAAGAATGAGCAGTTCTTC. Translated, it gives CATSTRGQGRKNEQFF. Full variable domain (remainder filled in from reference TRBV15 and TRBJ2-1): DAMVIQNPRYQVTQFGKPVTLSCSQTLNHNVMYWYQQKSSQAPKLLFHYYDKDFNNEADTPDNFQSRRPNTSFCFLDIRSPGLGDTAMYLCATSTRGQGRKNEQFFGPGTRLTVL.

V and J are TRBV5-1 and TRBJ2-5; TRBD1 matches at 9 bases. Germline V gene lookup returns CDR1 SGHRS and CDR2 YFSETQ. This CDR3 is built from 16 residues. The J segment lost 3 bases and the V segment lost 0 bases, leaving 6 bases of the junction unmatched. CDR3 protein: CASSLGDRVQEETQYF. CDR3 DNA: TGCGCCAGCAGCTTGGGGGACAGGGTCCAGGAAGAGACCCAGTACTTC. The full variable domain, with the rest looked up from reference TRBV5-1 and TRBJ2-5, is KAGVTQTPRYLIKTRGQQVTLSCSPISGHRSVSWYQQTPGQGLQFLFEYFSETQRNKGNFPGRFSGRQFSNSRSEMNVSTLELGDSALYLCASSLGDRVQEETQYFGPGTRLLVL.

The CDR3 sequence is CAISESMGQGRQPQHF. The CDR3 bases are TGTGCCATCAGTGAGTCGATGGGACAGGGTAGGCAGCCCCAGCATTTT. This chain uses TRBV10-3 with TRBJ1-5, with TRBD1 matching over 9 bases. Trimming took 0 bases from V and 7 from J; bases not matched to a gene: 7. The CDR3 runs 16 residues. CDR1 and CDR2 (germline): ENHRY, SYGVKD.

The chain combines TRBV4-1 with TRBJ2-3; D might be TRBD1 (6 bases). The CDR3 is 14 amino acids. Looked up from germline, CDR1 is MGHRA and CDR2 is YSYEKL. V lost 5 bases, J lost 2 bases, and 11 bases lay in between. Here the CDR3 DNA reads TGCGCCAGCAGCTCCCCAGGGGACACAGATACGCAGTATTTT. This gives the protein CASSSPGDTDTQYF.

J is TRBJ1-1 and V is TRBV5-6; TRBD1 is a possible D gene (5 bases). Germline values: CDR1 SGHDT, CDR2 YYEEEE. This CDR3 region has 15 residues. With 5 bases removed from V and 0 bases from J, the gap between germline ends came to 14 bases. The CDR3 loop reads CASRTGGTLNTEAFF. CDR3 sequence (DNA): TGTGCCAGCAGAACGGGCGGGACGCTGAACACTGAAGCTTTCTTT.

The rearrangement uses TRBV7-9 and TRBJ1-2, with unresolved D. CDR1 is SEHNR and CDR2 is FQNEAQ in the germline V gene (reference sequence). The CDR3 spans 15 residues. Trimming pared 5 bases from V and 2 bases from J, leaving 15 bases between. CDR3 DNA: TGTGCCAGCAGCCAGGATCAGCTGCGAAACTATGGCTACACCTTC. The encoded protein is CASSQDQLRNYGYTF.

Only one count was recorded for this clone. The chain uses TRBV4-1 and TRBJ2-7; D is perhaps TRBD2 (5 bases). The V gene's germline CDR1 is MGHRA and CDR2 YSYEKL. The CDR3 totals 19 residues. Trimming stripped 6 bases from V and 4 bases from J, with 31 bases between. The CDR3 DNA is TGCGCCAGCAGTCAGATGGACGGAGGCTCAAACCTAGGTGAGTACGAGCAGTACTTC. Protein product: CASSQMDGGSNLGEYEQYF.

The chain employs TRBV7-7 and TRBJ2-5; a possible D gene is TRBD2 (6 bases). Trimming stripped 5 bases from V and 7 bases from J, with 17 bases between. The length of the CDR3 is 14 residues. Germline lookup yields CDR1 SSHAT and CDR2 FNYEAQ (reference sequence). In DNA form, the CDR3 reads TGTGCCAGCAGCGCAGGCAGGGAGGAGGGGACCCAGTACTTC. It translates to CASSAGREEGTQYF.

V is TRBV28 and J is TRBJ2-7; 8 positions match TRBD2. Germline-derived CDR1 and CDR2 are MDHEN and SYDVKM. This CDR3 is 15 amino acids long. After removal of 7 bases from V and 2 bases from J, the junction contained 10 bases not matched to a gene. The CDR3, as DNA: TGTGCCAGCATTACGGGGGGGACGGGTACCTACGAGCAGTACTTC. Protein: CASITGGTGTYEQYF. The full variable domain, in which reference TRBV28 and TRBJ2-7 provide the parts outside the CDR3, is DVKVTQSSRYLVKRTGEKVFLECVQDMDHENMFWYRQDPGLGLRLIYFSYDVKMKEKGDIPEGYSVSREKKERFSLILESASTNQTSMYLCASITGGTGTYEQYFGPGTRLTVT.

The rearrangement joins TRBV5-1 to TRBJ2-5, with 7 nucleotides matching TRBD1. Per germline, CDR1 SGHRS and CDR2 YFSETQ. This CDR3 region has 13 residues. Trimming cost V 4 bases and J 3 bases; bases outside gene matches: 3. As DNA, the CDR3 is TGCGCCAGCAGCCTAGGGACAGAAGAGACCCAGTACTTC. Its translation is CASSLGTEETQYF.

The chain uses TRBV9 and TRBJ1-2; tentative D call: TRBD1 (5 bases). V gave up 4 bases and J gave up 2 bases, with 9 bases separating them. There are 13 residues in the CDR3. In germline, CDR1 is SGDLS, CDR2 YYNGEE. Here the CDR3 reads CASSQAGNYGYTF. In DNA, the CDR3 is TGTGCCAGCAGCCAGGCAGGGAACTATGGCTACACCTTC.

V and J are TRBV6-5 and TRBJ2-2; 8 positions match TRBD1. Germline lookup yields CDR1 MNHEY and CDR2 SVGAGI. This CDR3 spans 15 amino acids. V lost 8 bases, J lost 0 bases, and 5 bases stayed unmatched. CDR3 sequence: CASPRTGPNTGELFF. The CDR3 DNA reads TGTGCCAGCCCCCGGACAGGGCCGAACACCGGGGAGCTGTTTTTT.

The chain links TRBV11-2 to TRBJ1-3; D gene unclear. The CDR3 runs to 12 residues. Trimming took 2 bases from V and 4 from J, leaving 3 bases between them. The germline CDR1 and CDR2 sequences are SGHAT and FQNNGV. This chain's CDR3 is CASSLQGNTIYF. As DNA, the CDR3 is TGTGCCAGCAGCTTACAAGGAAACACCATATATTTT. The complete variable domain, with remaining parts taken from reference TRBV11-2 and TRBJ1-3, reads EAGVAQSPRYKIIEKRQSVAFWCNPISGHATLYWYQQILGQGPKLLIQFQNNGVVDDSQLPKDRFSAERLKGVDSTLKIQPAKLEDSAVYLCASSLQGNTIYFGEGSWLTVV.

J is TRBJ2-5 and V is TRBV4-1, with TRBD2 as a possible D gene (6 bases). Germline CDR1 MGHRA, CDR2 YSYEKL. V gave up 1 base and J gave up 5 bases, with 20 bases separating them. This CDR3 contains 17 residues. In DNA, the CDR3 is TGCGCCAGCAGCCAAGGGAGGCGGGACTCCACGGGTGAGACCCAGTACTTC. Protein sequence: CASSQGRRDSTGETQYF.

The chain recombines TRBV2 with TRBJ1-4, with 8 bases identical to TRBD1. After removal of 5 bases from V and 0 bases from J, the junction contained 2 bases not matched to a gene. Looked up from germline, CDR1 is SNHLY and CDR2 is FYNNEI. This CDR3 contains 15 residues. The CDR3 DNA sequence: TGTGCCAGCAGTACAGGGGGAACAACTAATGAAAAACTGTTTTTT. It is translated as CASSTGGTTNEKLFF.

This CDR3 reads CASSSGTGISGNQPQHF. CDR3 coding DNA: TGTGCCAGCAGCTCCGGGACAGGGATCTCGGGCAATCAGCCCCAGCATTTT. The rearrangement joins TRBV5-8 to TRBJ1-5; TRBD1 agrees at 9 bases. The CDR3 sequence is 17 residues long. Germline assignment: CDR1 SGHTS and CDR2 YDEGEE. V was pared by 3 bases and J by 2 bases, with 9 bases of the junction left unmatched.

The sample holds a few counts of this clone. The rearrangement uses TRBV15 and TRBJ2-7; D remains ambiguous. V gave up 1 base and J gave up 2 bases, with 12 bases separating them. Germline lookup yields CDR1 LNHNV and CDR2 YYDKDF (reference sequence). The CDR3 length is 15 residues. The CDR3 coding sequence is TGTGCCACCAGCAGAGGGGCGATTACGACCTACGAGCAGTACTTC. This encodes CATSRGAITTYEQYF.

The V call is TRBV4-1, the J call TRBJ2-3; possibly TRBD2 for D (6 bases). This CDR3 spans 15 amino acids. Per germline, CDR1 MGHRA and CDR2 YSYEKL. Trimming removed 0 bases at V and 2 bases at J, with 9 bases between. This chain's CDR3 is CASSQEGRYTDTQYF. The DNA for the CDR3 is TGCGCCAGCAGCCAAGAAGGGAGGTACACAGATACGCAGTATTTT.